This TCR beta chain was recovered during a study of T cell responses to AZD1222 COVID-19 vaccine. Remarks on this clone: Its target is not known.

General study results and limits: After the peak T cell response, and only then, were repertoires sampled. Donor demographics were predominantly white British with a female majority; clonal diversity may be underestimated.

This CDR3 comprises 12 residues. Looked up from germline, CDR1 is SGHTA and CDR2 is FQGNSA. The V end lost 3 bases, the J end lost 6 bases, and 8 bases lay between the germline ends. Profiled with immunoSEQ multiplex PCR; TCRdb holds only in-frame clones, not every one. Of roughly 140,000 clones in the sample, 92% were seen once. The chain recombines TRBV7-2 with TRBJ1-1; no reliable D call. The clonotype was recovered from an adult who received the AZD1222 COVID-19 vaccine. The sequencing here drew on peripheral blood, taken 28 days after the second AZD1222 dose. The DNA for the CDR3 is TGTGCCAGCAGCTTGTCGCGGGCTGAAGCTTTCTTT. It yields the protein CASSLSRAEAFF.